Given below is one T cell receptor (beta chain) in context. The sample is drawn from a study of blood T cell repertoires in COVID-19. Study information: The analysed material was cDNA or gDNA that came from T cells, B-cell-depleted T cells, or PBMCs.

Per the original methods: Amplification of reference gene primers was used by the study to estimate nucleated cell counts. Measured with immunoSEQ multiplex PCR; TCRdb has only the in-frame clones, and not every one. V and J calls and clone size follow that table, whereas D and trimming were derived from the DNA. This sample yields approximately 250,000 clones, of which 70% to 85% are seen a single time; 15% belongs to the top ten. V was pared by 3 bases and J by 0 bases, with 12 bases between. Germline V CDR1 and CDR2: LNHDA, SQIVND (reference sequence). This CDR3 is built from 16 residues. Enrolled through a virtual design, the participants were between about 18 and 100 years of age and came from fewer than 30 US areas.

The TCR comes from a man aged 40-55 years who had recovered from COVID-19. Sequencing input: PBMCs or T cells enriched from blood (not recorded which). The chain recombines TRBV19 with TRBJ2-1; D perhaps matches TRBD2 (5 bases). CDR3 residues: CASSMSAVNSYNEQFF. CDR3 nucleotide sequence: TGTGCCAGTAGTATGTCAGCGGTCAACTCCTACAATGAGCAGTTCTTC.